Described below is a single T cell receptor beta chain sequence and its context. What it recognizes is unknown. The CDR3 extends over 14 amino acids. CDR1 SGHAT and CDR2 FQNNGV come from the germline V gene. Trimming left V 4 bases short and J 1 base short, with 8 bases between. This record belongs to a study of shared clonotypes between healthy human individuals. Looking at the study overall: Per donor, CD8 memory used one plate, CD8 naive used two, CD4 memory used three and CD4 naive used three. Study-wide results and limits: Generally, estimated richness proved larger in naive subsets than it did in memory subsets. Non-shared clonotypes were found to have lower generation probabilities than the clonotypes that were shared by all four of the sorted-subset donors.

Execution of the assay was at deep level. The repertoire was sequenced with immunoSEQ multiplex PCR; TCRdb's copy has only in-frame clones and lacks some. The sample lists 1.5 million to 1.9 million clones; approximately 98% were seen once. This receptor was taken from a young man in good health. Input material: naive CD4+ T cells sorted from blood. As to subset: CD45RA+ positively selected. This chain links TRBV11-2 with TRBJ1-5; D gene unclear. The CDR3 spells CASSSGGSNQPQHF. CDR3 in DNA: TGTGCCAGCAGCTCAGGAGGAAGCAATCAGCCCCAGCATTTT.